This T cell receptor (beta chain) originates from a study of response to subunit inactivated influenza vaccine. This clonotype was detected many times. Trimming left V 6 bases short and J 9 bases short, with 18 bases between. The CDR3 contains 14 residues. Using its own MiXCR run on the RT-PCR reads, TCRdb lists one record per CDR3 protein. This table has about 520,000 distinct CDR3 sequences, approximately 7.2% appearing once. The sample consisted of PBMCs from blood, taken less than 30 months after vaccination. The TCR comes from a man between 50 and 70 years old who received an inactivated influenza vaccine. V is TRBV12-3 or TRBV12-4 and J is TRBJ2-1, with D perhaps TRBD1 (5 bases). The CDR3 DNA sequence: TGTGCCAGCAGGCAAACAGGTTTTTCGGGTGAGCAGTTCTTC. It is translated as CASRQTGFSGEQFF.